This T cell receptor (beta chain) originates from a study of glioma-infiltrating T cells after dendritic cell vaccination. V lost 0 bases to trimming and J lost 5 bases; unmatched junction nucleotides: 11. From germline, CDR1 is SGHDT and CDR2 YYEEEE. The CDR3 spans 17 residues. Time point given: after dendritic cell vaccination, including at tumor progression/relapse. The table came from immunoSEQ multiplex PCR; TCRdb's copy has only in-frame clones and leaves some out. Among over 80,000 clones, approximately 80% were seen once, and the ten largest hold 2% to 2.5%. V usage is TRBV5-6 and J usage is TRBJ1-1; 9 bases map to TRBD1. The receptor's source is a human donor with glioblastoma. This specimen was blood, taken after dendritic cell vaccination. The CDR3 bases are TGTGCCAGCAGCTTGGATCCAGCTTACAGGGGGCGAACTGAAGCTTTCTTT. The encoded protein is CASSLDPAYRGRTEAFF.